A selection of T cell receptor beta chains follows, all from one sample in a study of blood T cell repertoires in COVID-19. Profiling relied on immunoSEQ multiplex PCR, and the TCRdb table lists in-frame clones only, not all of them. The sample includes about 130,000 clones, about nine tenths of them seen just once. Material for sequencing was PBMCs or T cells enriched from blood (not recorded which). Source of these receptors: a man between 45 and 60 years old who had recovered from COVID-19. The CDR3 runs from the conserved cysteine through the conserved F or W. Each record gives: V gene, D gene, clone size, J gene, CDR3 DNA, CDR3 protein. The D gene is left open where the match is weak. Only some rows state a clone size, as once, few, many or a class for expanded clones.

TRBV18	-	-	TRBJ1-3	TGTGCCAGCTCACCAGAGGGCTCTGGAAACACCATATATTTT	CASSPEGSGNTIYF
TRBV15	-	-	TRBJ2-3	TGTGCCACCAGCAGAGGCGGGCTAGGAGATACGCAGTATTTT	CATSRGGLGDTQYF
TRBV30	TRBD1	few	TRBJ1-6	TGTGCCTGGAGGGGGAAGGGGGCGGGGAACCCCACCCTCCACTTT	CAWRGKGAGNPTLHF
TRBV7-2	TRBD2	-	TRBJ2-1	TGTGCCAGCAGCCGGACTAGCGGGGACAAGGAGCAGTTCTTC	CASSRTSGDKEQFF
TRBV28	-	few	TRBJ1-4	TGTGCCAGCAGTTTGGGAGGGCGAGCTAATGAAAAACTGTTTTTT	CASSLGGRANEKLFF
TRBV12-3/TRBV12-4	-	-	TRBJ1-1	TGTGCCAGCTCCCGGGGTGAAACTGAAGCTTTCTTT	CASSRGETEAFF
TRBV19	TRBD2	once	TRBJ2-3	TGTGCCAGTAGTTCCCCGGGACTAGCGGGAAGCACAGATACGCAGTATTTT	CASSSPGLAGSTDTQYF
TRBV28	-	-	TRBJ2-2	TGTGCCAGCAGGCGGCCGGTGCCAGGGAGGCACGCGAACACCGGGGAGCTGTTTTTT	CASRRPVPGRHANTGELFF
TRBV29-1	-	once	TRBJ1-3	TGCAGCGTTGAAGATCGAGTCCAGAGGGACACCATATATTTT	CSVEDRVQRDTIYF
TRBV3-1/TRBV3-2	-	-	TRBJ2-4	TGTGCGGCCGGGGAGGCCAAAAACATTCAGTACTTC	CAAGEAKNIQYF
TRBV28	-	-	TRBJ1-2	TGTGCCAGCAGTTTAACGGGGATATACTATGGCTACACCTTC	CASSLTGIYYGYTF
TRBV19	-	-	TRBJ2-2	TGTGCCAGTAGTACCGGGACGATTCGACTAGTCGGGGAGCTGTTTTTT	CASSTGTIRLVGELFF
TRBV4-1	-	-	TRBJ2-5	TGCGCCAGCAGCCAAGTAGCGGGACAGGGTATTGAGACCCAGTACTTC	CASSQVAGQGIETQYF
TRBV2	-	-	TRBJ1-1	TGTGCCAGCAGCAGGGAAAAGAACACTGAAGCTTTCTTT	CASSREKNTEAFF
TRBV7-9	-	-	TRBJ1-2	TGTGCCAGCAGCTTAGCATCTGGGGGCGCAGACTATGGCTACACCTTC	CASSLASGGADYGYTF
TRBV18	TRBD1	-	TRBJ2-1	TGTGCCAGCTCCGAGTTGGGGACAGGGAGCAATGAGCAGTTCTTC	CASSELGTGSNEQFF
TRBV30	-	few	TRBJ1-1	TGTGCCTGGAGTGTAACCCTCGGCACTGAAGCTTTCTTT	CAWSVTLGTEAFF
TRBV11-3	TRBD1	-	TRBJ1-6	TGTGCCAGCAGCACACTTCAAGGGGGCAGTAAGAATTCACCCCTCCACTTT	CASSTLQGGSKNSPLHF